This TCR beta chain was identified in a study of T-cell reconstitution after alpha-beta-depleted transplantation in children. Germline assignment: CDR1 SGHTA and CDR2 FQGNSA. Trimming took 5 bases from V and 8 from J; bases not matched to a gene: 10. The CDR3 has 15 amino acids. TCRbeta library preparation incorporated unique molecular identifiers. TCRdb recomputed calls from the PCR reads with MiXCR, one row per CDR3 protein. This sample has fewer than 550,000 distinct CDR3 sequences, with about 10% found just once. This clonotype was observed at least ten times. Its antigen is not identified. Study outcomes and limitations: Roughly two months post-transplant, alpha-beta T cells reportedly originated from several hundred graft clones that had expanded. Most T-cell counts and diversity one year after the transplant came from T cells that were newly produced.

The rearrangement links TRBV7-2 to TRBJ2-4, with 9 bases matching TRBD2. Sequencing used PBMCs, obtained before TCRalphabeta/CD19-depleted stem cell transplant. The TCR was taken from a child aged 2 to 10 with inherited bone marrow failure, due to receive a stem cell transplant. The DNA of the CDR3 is TGTGCCAGCAGCGTTTTAGCGGGAGTGAGAGACATTCAGTACTTC. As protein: CASSVLAGVRDIQYF. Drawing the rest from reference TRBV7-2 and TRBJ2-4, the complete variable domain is GAGVSQSPSNKVTEKGKDVELRCDPISGHTALYWYRQSLGQGLEFLIYFQGNSAPDKSGLPSDRFSAERTGGSVSTLTIQRTQQEDSAVYLCASSVLAGVRDIQYFGAGTRLSVL.